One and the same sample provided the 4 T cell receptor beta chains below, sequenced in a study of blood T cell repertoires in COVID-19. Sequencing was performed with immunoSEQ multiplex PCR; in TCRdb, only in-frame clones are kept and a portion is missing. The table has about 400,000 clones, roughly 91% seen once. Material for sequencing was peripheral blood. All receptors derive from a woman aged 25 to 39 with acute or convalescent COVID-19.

The CDR3 loop reads CASSPDGSGTNEKLFF. CDR3 bases: TGTGCCAGCAGCCCCGACGGGTCGGGAACTAATGAAAAACTGTTTTTT. The V call is TRBV9, the J call TRBJ1-4; D is ambiguous. The CDR3 totals 16 residues. Germline CDR1 reads SGDLS; CDR2 reads YYNGEE. Trimming removed 4 bases at V and 1 base at J, with 14 bases between.

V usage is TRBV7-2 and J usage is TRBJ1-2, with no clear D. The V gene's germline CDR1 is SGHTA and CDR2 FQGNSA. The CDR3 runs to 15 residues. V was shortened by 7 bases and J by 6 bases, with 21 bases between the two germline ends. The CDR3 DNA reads TGTGCCAGCACGAGCGGTGGAGGCAGCGTGAATGGCTACACCTTC. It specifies CASTSGGGSVNGYTF.

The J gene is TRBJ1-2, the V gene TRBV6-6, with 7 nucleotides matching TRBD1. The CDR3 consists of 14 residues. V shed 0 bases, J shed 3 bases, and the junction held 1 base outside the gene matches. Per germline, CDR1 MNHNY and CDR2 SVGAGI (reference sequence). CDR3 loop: CASSYSGTDYGYTF. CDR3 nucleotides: TGTGCCAGCAGTTACTCCGGGACAGACTATGGCTACACCTTC.

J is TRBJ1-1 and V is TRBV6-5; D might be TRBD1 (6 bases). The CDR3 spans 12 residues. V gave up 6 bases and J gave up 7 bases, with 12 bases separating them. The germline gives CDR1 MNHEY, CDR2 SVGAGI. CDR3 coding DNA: TGTGCCAGCAGCGGACAGTCGCTTGAAGCTTTCTTT. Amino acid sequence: CASSGQSLEAFF.